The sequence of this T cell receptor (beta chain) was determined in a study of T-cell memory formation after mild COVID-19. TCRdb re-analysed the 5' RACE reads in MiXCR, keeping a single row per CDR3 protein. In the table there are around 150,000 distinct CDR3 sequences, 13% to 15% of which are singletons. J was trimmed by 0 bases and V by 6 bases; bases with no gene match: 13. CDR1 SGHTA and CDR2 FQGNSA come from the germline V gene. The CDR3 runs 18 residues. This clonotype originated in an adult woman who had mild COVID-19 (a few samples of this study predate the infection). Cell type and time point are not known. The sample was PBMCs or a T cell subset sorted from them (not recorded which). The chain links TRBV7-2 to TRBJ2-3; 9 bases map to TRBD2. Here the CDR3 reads CASRTAGGIPPSTDTQYF. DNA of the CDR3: TGTGCCAGCAGGACAGCGGGAGGAATTCCTCCTAGCACAGATACGCAGTATTTT.